Presented here are 2 T cell receptor beta chains from one specimen sequenced in a study of long-term antiretroviral therapy in people with HIV. Investigators performed immunoSEQ version v3.0 at survey level. Assay: immunoSEQ multiplex PCR; the TCRdb copy retains only in-frame clones and omits some. The profile covers fewer than 30,000 clones, with roughly 84% appearing a single time and more than 9% taken by the ten largest. The sample consisted of unsorted PBMCs, taken roughly 2.7 years after starting antiretroviral therapy. The receptors were sampled from a man aged 30 to 45 with HIV.

There are a few counts of this clone. V usage is TRBV5-6 and J usage is TRBJ1-2; possible D gene TRBD1, 6 bases. V dropped 4 bases and J dropped 2 bases, with 9 bases sitting between them. Germline CDR1 SGHDT, CDR2 YYEEEE. This CDR3 contains 13 residues. CDR3 protein: CASSQQGNYGYTF. For the CDR3, the DNA is TGTGCCAGCAGCCAACAGGGAAACTATGGCTACACCTTC. Filled out from reference TRBV5-6 and TRBJ1-2, the complete variable domain reads DAGVTQSPTHLIKTRGQQVTLRCSPKSGHDTVSWYQQALGQGPQFIFQYYEEEERQRGNFPDRFSGHQFPNYSSELNVNALLLGDSALYLCASSQQGNYGYTFGSGTRLTVV.

The J gene is TRBJ2-3, the V gene TRBV9; 9 nucleotides match TRBD2. This CDR3 region has 14 residues. Germline V gives CDR1 SGDLS, CDR2 YYNGEE. V was pared by 1 base and J by 6 bases, with 3 bases of the junction left unmatched. CDR3 in amino acids: CASSVSGGKDTQYF. The CDR3 DNA reads TGTGCCAGCAGCGTAAGCGGGGGGAAGGATACGCAGTATTTT.